This T cell receptor beta chain stems from a study of blood T cell repertoires in COVID-19. At the level of the study: The United States, Italy and Spain supplied acute and convalescent COVID-19 samples. Sources were T cells, B-cell-depleted T cells, or PBMCs; the material itself was cDNA or gDNA.

This clone was counted only a few times. A case of COVID-19 had been met by exposed participants within 2 weeks before study entry. The CDR3 contains 15 residues. The germline V and J ends were trimmed by 3 bases and 5 bases, with 16 bases remaining between them. Germline V CDR1 and CDR2: KGHSH, LQKENI. The data were produced by immunoSEQ multiplex PCR, yet TCRdb's version contains in-frame clones alone and is incomplete. The data show approximately 220,000 clones, 80% to 90% seen once. This receptor was obtained from a woman aged 50 to 60 who had been exposed to COVID-19. Sequencing used PBMCs or T cells enriched from blood (not recorded which). The chain has TRBV18 and TRBJ1-2, with D possibly matching TRBD1 (6 bases). The CDR3 reads CASSPGLQGRYGYTF. For the CDR3, the DNA is TGTGCCAGCTCACCGGGTCTACAGGGAAGGTATGGCTACACCTTC.